This T cell receptor beta chain was identified during a study of T cells in localized non-small cell lung cancer. Overall study results and limits: Appearances in adjacent lung were noted for a median 57 of the top 100 tumor clones.

With regard to this clone: Its cognate antigen is unknown.

Data came from immunoSEQ multiplex PCR; TCRdb stores just in-frame clones and leaves some out. Of about 30,000 clones detected, 85% to 90% appear once; the ten largest clones hold just under 3%. Sequencing was performed on peripheral blood, taken before any cancer treatment. This sequence originates from a female donor older than 55 with stage I lung adenocarcinoma.

This CDR3 is CASSGGPGWTGDEKLFF. The CDR3 region has the DNA TGTGCCAGCAGCGGAGGCCCCGGGTGGACAGGGGATGAAAAACTGTTTTTT. The chain couples TRBV9 to TRBJ1-4; 9 bases fit TRBD1. V gave up 3 bases and J gave up 6 bases; unmatched junction bases: 12. This CDR3 comprises 17 residues. Germline CDR1 and CDR2: SGDLS and YYNGEE.